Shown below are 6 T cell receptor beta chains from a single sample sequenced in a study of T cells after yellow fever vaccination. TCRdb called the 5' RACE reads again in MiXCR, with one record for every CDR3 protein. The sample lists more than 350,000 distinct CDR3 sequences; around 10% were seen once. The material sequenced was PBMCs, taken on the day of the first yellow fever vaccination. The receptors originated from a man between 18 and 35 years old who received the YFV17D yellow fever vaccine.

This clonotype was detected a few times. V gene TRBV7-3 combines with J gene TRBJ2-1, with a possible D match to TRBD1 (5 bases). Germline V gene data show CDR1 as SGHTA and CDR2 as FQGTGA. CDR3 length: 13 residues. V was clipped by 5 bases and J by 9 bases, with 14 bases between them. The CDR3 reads CASSASSGIEQFF. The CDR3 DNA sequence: TGTGCCAGCAGCGCCTCGTCAGGGATTGAGCAGTTCTTC.

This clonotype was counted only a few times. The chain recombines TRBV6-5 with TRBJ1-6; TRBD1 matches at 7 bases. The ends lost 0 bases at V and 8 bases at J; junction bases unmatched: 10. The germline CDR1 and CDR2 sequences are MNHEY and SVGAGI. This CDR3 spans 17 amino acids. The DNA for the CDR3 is TGTGCCAGCAGTTACTCGAAGGGGGGCAGGGGGGATTCACCCCTCCACTTT. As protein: CASSYSKGGRGDSPLHF.

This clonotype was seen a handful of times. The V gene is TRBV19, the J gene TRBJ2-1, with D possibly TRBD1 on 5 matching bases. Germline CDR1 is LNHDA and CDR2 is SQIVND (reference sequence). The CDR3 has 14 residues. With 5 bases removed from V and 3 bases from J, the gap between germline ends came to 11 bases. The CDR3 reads CASSLGPGYNEQFF. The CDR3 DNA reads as TGTGCCAGTAGTCTGGGGCCTGGCTACAATGAGCAGTTCTTC. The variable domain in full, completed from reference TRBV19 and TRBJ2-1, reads DGGITQSPKYLFRKEGQNVTLSCEQNLNHDAMYWYRQDPGQGLRLIYYSQIVNDFQKGDIAEGYSVSREKKESFPLTVTSAQKNPTAFYLCASSLGPGYNEQFFGPGTRLTVL.

The CDR3 loop reads CASSQYLGQGGNQPQHF. CDR3 bases: TGCGCCAGCAGCCAATATTTGGGACAGGGCGGGAATCAGCCCCAGCATTTT. The chain uses TRBV4-1 and TRBJ1-5; the match to TRBD1 covers 9 bases. The CDR3 runs 17 residues. CDR1 is MGHRA and CDR2 is YSYEKL in the germline V gene. V lost 2 bases, J lost 4 bases, and 9 bases stayed unmatched.

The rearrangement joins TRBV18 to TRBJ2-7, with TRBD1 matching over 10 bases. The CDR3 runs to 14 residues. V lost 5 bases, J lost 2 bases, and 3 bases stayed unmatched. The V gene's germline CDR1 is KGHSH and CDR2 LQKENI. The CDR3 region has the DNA TGTGCCAGCTCAGGGGACAGGGGAACCTACGAGCAGTACTTC. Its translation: CASSGDRGTYEQYF.

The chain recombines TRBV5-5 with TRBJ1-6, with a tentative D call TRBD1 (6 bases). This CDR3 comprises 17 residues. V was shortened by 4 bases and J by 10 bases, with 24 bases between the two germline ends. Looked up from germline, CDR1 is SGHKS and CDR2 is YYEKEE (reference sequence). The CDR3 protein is CASSPRGGAIGNSPLHF. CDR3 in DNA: TGTGCCAGCAGCCCGAGGGGGGGCGCGATCGGCAACTCACCCCTCCACTTT.